These T cell receptor beta chains were read from a single sample in a study of untreated major depressive disorder. Generated by immunoSEQ multiplex PCR, the TCRdb table keeps only in-frame clones and is missing some. The sample lists around 20,000 clones; over 85% were seen once. Sequenced sample: CD4+ T cells from PBMCs. Receptors were obtained from a young man in good health. CDR3s include the opening cysteine and the closing phenylalanine or tryptophan. D genes are given only for firm matches. Size is stated for part of the rows, as once, few or many counts, or as a class when the clone is expanded.

d_gene: TRBD2; j_gene: TRBJ2-7; v_gene: TRBV7-8; abundance: -; CDR3nt: TGTGCCAGCAGCTATACTAGCGTCACCTACGAGCAGTACTTC; CDR3aa: CASSYTSVTYEQYF
d_gene: -; j_gene: TRBJ1-2; v_gene: TRBV7-3; abundance: -; CDR3nt: TGTGCCAGCAGCCCAAACAGGGACGGCTACACCTTC; CDR3aa: CASSPNRDGYTF
d_gene: TRBD1; j_gene: TRBJ1-2; v_gene: TRBV27; abundance: -; CDR3nt: TGTGCCAGCAGTTTATCGAGGAGACAGGGGTATGGCTACACCTTC; CDR3aa: CASSLSRRQGYGYTF
d_gene: -; j_gene: TRBJ1-2; v_gene: TRBV29-1; abundance: -; CDR3nt: TGCAGCGTTGATGGTCGTGGGGTCCTGCTCCACACCTTC; CDR3aa: CSVDGRGVLLHTF
d_gene: -; j_gene: TRBJ2-2; v_gene: TRBV18; abundance: -; CDR3nt: TGTGCCAGCTCACCACCGGTCTACGGCACCGGGGAGCTGTTTTTT; CDR3aa: CASSPPVYGTGELFF
d_gene: TRBD2; j_gene: TRBJ2-1; v_gene: TRBV29-1; abundance: -; CDR3nt: TGCAGCGTTGAAGTTTGGACTAGCGGGAGCGATGAGCAGTTCTTC; CDR3aa: CSVEVWTSGSDEQFF
d_gene: -; j_gene: TRBJ2-5; v_gene: TRBV5-1; abundance: -; CDR3nt: TGCGCCAGCAGCTTGACGGTGGGGGAGACCCAGTACTTC; CDR3aa: CASSLTVGETQYF
d_gene: TRBD2; j_gene: TRBJ2-7; v_gene: TRBV4-3; abundance: -; CDR3nt: TGCGCCAGCAGCCGGGGACTAGCGGAAATCTACGAGCAGTACTTC; CDR3aa: CASSRGLAEIYEQYF
d_gene: -; j_gene: TRBJ2-3; v_gene: TRBV7-2; abundance: -; CDR3nt: TGTGCCAGCAGCTTATCGGTCTTGAGCACAGATACGCAGTATTTT; CDR3aa: CASSLSVLSTDTQYF
d_gene: -; j_gene: TRBJ1-2; v_gene: TRBV6-5; abundance: -; CDR3nt: TGTGCCAGCAGTCCCTGGGTCAGGGAAAACTATGGCTACACCTTC; CDR3aa: CASSPWVRENYGYTF
d_gene: TRBD1; j_gene: TRBJ2-7; v_gene: TRBV27; abundance: -; CDR3nt: TGTGCCAGCAGTTTATCGGGACAGGGTCCTTCCTACGAGCAGTACTTC; CDR3aa: CASSLSGQGPSYEQYF
d_gene: TRBD1; j_gene: TRBJ1-2; v_gene: TRBV5-1; abundance: -; CDR3nt: TGCGCCAGCAGCGGAGACGTGACAGGGTGGAACGGCTACACCTTC; CDR3aa: CASSGDVTGWNGYTF
d_gene: TRBD2; j_gene: TRBJ2-1; v_gene: TRBV7-2; abundance: -; CDR3nt: TGTGCCAGCAGCTTAGGCCCGGCGGGAGGGTACAATGAGCAGTTCTTC; CDR3aa: CASSLGPAGGYNEQFF
d_gene: -; j_gene: TRBJ1-4; v_gene: TRBV29-1; abundance: -; CDR3nt: TGCAGCGCCCGGGGGAGATATAATGAAAAACTGTTTTTT; CDR3aa: CSARGRYNEKLFF
d_gene: -; j_gene: TRBJ1-5; v_gene: TRBV19; abundance: -; CDR3nt: TGTGCCAGTAGTATGAGAGGCAGTGGCAATCAGCCCCAGCATTTT; CDR3aa: CASSMRGSGNQPQHF
d_gene: TRBD2; j_gene: TRBJ2-1; v_gene: TRBV27; abundance: -; CDR3nt: TGTGCCAGCACCCCAAGTGGGGGGGAGGCCTACAATGAGCAGTTCTTC; CDR3aa: CASTPSGGEAYNEQFF
d_gene: TRBD1; j_gene: TRBJ1-3; v_gene: TRBV7-9; abundance: -; CDR3nt: TGTGCCAGCAGCTTAGTGAGGACAGGTAGCTCTGGAAACACCATATATTTT; CDR3aa: CASSLVRTGSSGNTIYF
d_gene: -; j_gene: TRBJ2-2; v_gene: TRBV5-6; abundance: -; CDR3nt: TGTGCCAGCAGTCGCTGGGAACTTTCGAACACCGGGGAGCTGTTTTTT; CDR3aa: CASSRWELSNTGELFF
d_gene: -; j_gene: TRBJ1-4; v_gene: TRBV6-5; abundance: -; CDR3nt: TGTGCCAGCAGTTACTCCTTAGGACGGCGCGAAAAACTGTTTTTT; CDR3aa: CASSYSLGRREKLFF
d_gene: -; j_gene: TRBJ2-5; v_gene: TRBV7-3; abundance: -; CDR3nt: TGTGCCAGCAGCCCTGCCCTCGGGGGATGGGAGACCCAGTACTTC; CDR3aa: CASSPALGGWETQYF
d_gene: -; j_gene: TRBJ2-7; v_gene: TRBV30; abundance: -; CDR3nt: TGTGCCTGGAGCCCAGGGAGCTACGAGCAGTACTTC; CDR3aa: CAWSPGSYEQYF
d_gene: -; j_gene: TRBJ1-5; v_gene: TRBV10-3; abundance: -; CDR3nt: TGTGCCATCAGTGAGGGACAATCCGGGGGTCAGCCCCAGCATTTT; CDR3aa: CAISEGQSGGQPQHF
d_gene: -; j_gene: TRBJ1-1; v_gene: TRBV28; abundance: -; CDR3nt: TGTGCCAGCAACCCCCCAGGGAACACTGAAGCTTTCTTT; CDR3aa: CASNPPGNTEAFF
d_gene: -; j_gene: TRBJ2-6; v_gene: TRBV7-3; abundance: -; CDR3nt: TGTGCCAGCAGCTTTGGGCTGGCTGGGGCCAACGTCCTGACTTTC; CDR3aa: CASSFGLAGANVLTF
d_gene: -; j_gene: TRBJ1-4; v_gene: TRBV2; abundance: -; CDR3nt: TGTGCCAGCAATAGTGGAATTGAAAAACTGTTTTTT; CDR3aa: CASNSGIEKLFF
d_gene: TRBD1; j_gene: TRBJ2-7; v_gene: TRBV7-3; abundance: -; CDR3nt: TGTGCCAGCAGCCTAGGGCGTGACAGGGGCAGGTATAACTACGAGCAGTACTTC; CDR3aa: CASSLGRDRGRYNYEQYF
d_gene: -; j_gene: TRBJ2-2; v_gene: TRBV18; abundance: -; CDR3nt: TGTGCCAGCTCACCCAGAAGTTGGAACACCGGGGAGCTGTTTTTT; CDR3aa: CASSPRSWNTGELFF
d_gene: -; j_gene: TRBJ2-4; v_gene: TRBV2; abundance: -; CDR3nt: TGTGCCAGCAGTGAAGCATCGACGCCCCCGGTTCAGTACTTC; CDR3aa: CASSEASTPPVQYF
d_gene: -; j_gene: TRBJ1-2; v_gene: TRBV5-1; abundance: -; CDR3nt: TGCGCCAGCAGCTTGGGGACAGCAAACTATGGCTACACCTTC; CDR3aa: CASSLGTANYGYTF
d_gene: -; j_gene: TRBJ1-1; v_gene: TRBV29-1; abundance: -; CDR3nt: TGCAGCGTTGACAGGGGGAACACTGAAGCTTTCTTT; CDR3aa: CSVDRGNTEAFF
d_gene: -; j_gene: TRBJ1-2; v_gene: TRBV7-9; abundance: -; CDR3nt: TGTGCCAGCAGCCAACGAGCCGGGGAAGACAACTATGGCTACACCTTC; CDR3aa: CASSQRAGEDNYGYTF
d_gene: -; j_gene: TRBJ1-1; v_gene: TRBV20-1; abundance: -; CDR3nt: TGCAGTGCTAGTGGTGGTACTGAAGCTTTCTTT; CDR3aa: CSASGGTEAFF
d_gene: TRBD1; j_gene: TRBJ1-1; v_gene: TRBV5-1; abundance: -; CDR3nt: TGCGCCAGCTGCCGGGGGACAGCTGCCACTGAAGCTTTCTTT; CDR3aa: CASCRGTAATEAFF
d_gene: TRBD2; j_gene: TRBJ2-4; v_gene: TRBV9; abundance: -; CDR3nt: TGTGCCAGCAACCTAGGACTAGCGGGAGTGGAGAACATTCAGTACTTC; CDR3aa: CASNLGLAGVENIQYF
d_gene: TRBD2; j_gene: TRBJ2-7; v_gene: TRBV2; abundance: -; CDR3nt: TGTGCCAGCAGGATAGCGGGACCTTCCTACGAGCAGTACTTC; CDR3aa: CASRIAGPSYEQYF
d_gene: TRBD1; j_gene: TRBJ1-2; v_gene: TRBV29-1; abundance: once; CDR3nt: TGCAGCGTTGAAGCTGTGGACAGGCCGAACTATGGCTACACCTTC; CDR3aa: CSVEAVDRPNYGYTF
d_gene: -; j_gene: TRBJ2-7; v_gene: TRBV27; abundance: -; CDR3nt: TGTGCCAGCAGTTTTGGGACGGCCTCCTCCTACGAGCAGTACTTC; CDR3aa: CASSFGTASSYEQYF
d_gene: TRBD1; j_gene: TRBJ1-1; v_gene: TRBV18; abundance: -; CDR3nt: TGTGCCAGCTCACAGGACAGGGGGATGGGAGCTTTCTTT; CDR3aa: CASSQDRGMGAFF
d_gene: -; j_gene: TRBJ1-1; v_gene: TRBV7-3; abundance: -; CDR3nt: TGTGCCAGCAGCCCTAACCACAGGAACACTGAAGCTTTCTTT; CDR3aa: CASSPNHRNTEAFF
d_gene: -; j_gene: TRBJ2-1; v_gene: TRBV4-3; abundance: -; CDR3nt: TGCGCCAGCAGCCAAGATCTTACGGGAGAGGAGCAGTTCTTC; CDR3aa: CASSQDLTGEEQFF
d_gene: TRBD1; j_gene: TRBJ2-1; v_gene: TRBV6-6; abundance: -; CDR3nt: TGTGCCAGCAGGCGAGGGACAGGGGGCAATGAGCAGTTCTTC; CDR3aa: CASRRGTGGNEQFF
d_gene: -; j_gene: TRBJ2-7; v_gene: TRBV7-2; abundance: -; CDR3nt: TGTGCCAGCAGCTTATCATTAAGGCAGTACTTC; CDR3aa: CASSLSLRQYF
d_gene: -; j_gene: TRBJ2-5; v_gene: TRBV30; abundance: -; CDR3nt: TGTGCCTGTCACAGAGGGATGAGGGAGACCCAGTACTTC; CDR3aa: CACHRGMRETQYF
d_gene: TRBD1; j_gene: TRBJ1-1; v_gene: TRBV2; abundance: -; CDR3nt: TGTGCCAGCACCCTTGACAGGGGGGTTGGGGGAACTGAAGCTTTCTTT; CDR3aa: CASTLDRGVGGTEAFF
d_gene: TRBD1; j_gene: TRBJ2-7; v_gene: TRBV5-1; abundance: -; CDR3nt: TGCGCCAGCAGCTCGCTAGACAGGGACGAGCAGTACTTC; CDR3aa: CASSSLDRDEQYF
d_gene: -; j_gene: TRBJ2-6; v_gene: TRBV15; abundance: -; CDR3nt: TGTGCCACCAGCAGAGCCTCTGGGGCCAACGTCCTGACTTTC; CDR3aa: CATSRASGANVLTF
d_gene: -; j_gene: TRBJ1-3; v_gene: TRBV25-1; abundance: -; CDR3nt: TGTGCCAGCAGTGGAGGGGTCGGAAACACCATATATTTT; CDR3aa: CASSGGVGNTIYF
d_gene: -; j_gene: TRBJ1-2; v_gene: TRBV2; abundance: -; CDR3nt: TGTGCCAGCAGTGATGGGACGTCGAACTATGGCTACACCTTC; CDR3aa: CASSDGTSNYGYTF
d_gene: TRBD1; j_gene: TRBJ1-1; v_gene: TRBV5-1; abundance: -; CDR3nt: TGCGCCAGCAGCTTAAGGACAGGGGCGGACTTGAACACTGAAGCTTTCTTT; CDR3aa: CASSLRTGADLNTEAFF
d_gene: -; j_gene: TRBJ1-1; v_gene: TRBV9; abundance: -; CDR3nt: TGTGCCAGCAGCGTAGTGGCGTCGAACACTGAAGCTTTCTTT; CDR3aa: CASSVVASNTEAFF
d_gene: TRBD2; j_gene: TRBJ2-3; v_gene: TRBV18; abundance: -; CDR3nt: TGTGCCAGCTCACGTGGACTAGCGGGAACCACAGATACGCAGTATTTT; CDR3aa: CASSRGLAGTTDTQYF
d_gene: TRBD2; j_gene: TRBJ2-7; v_gene: TRBV7-2; abundance: -; CDR3nt: TGTGCCAGCAGCTCCCGGACTAGCCAGGCGCAGTACTTC; CDR3aa: CASSSRTSQAQYF
d_gene: -; j_gene: TRBJ2-3; v_gene: TRBV25-1; abundance: -; CDR3nt: TGTGCCAGCAGTCCGGGGGCGGGAGCCACGGATACGCAGTATTTT; CDR3aa: CASSPGAGATDTQYF
d_gene: -; j_gene: TRBJ1-2; v_gene: TRBV28; abundance: -; CDR3nt: TGTGCCAGCACCACTACCTACAGGGCACATGGCTACACCTTC; CDR3aa: CASTTTYRAHGYTF